What follows describes a single T cell receptor beta chain. The data were obtained in a study of cytomegalovirus exposure and HLA in healthy donors. Primers: 60 Vbeta forward and 13 Jbeta reverse. Sequenced by immunoSEQ multiplex PCR; TCRdb stores in-frame clones only, minus some. The sample lists about 140,000 clones, around 86% occurring once. Germline trimming cut 1 base from V and 3 bases from J; bases unmatched to any gene: 9. This CDR3 contains 16 residues. The germline V gene encodes CDR1 SEHNR and CDR2 FQNEAQ (reference sequence). The sequenced material came from PBMCs. The clonotype comes from a woman aged 50 to 60 in good health and CMV-seropositive. J is TRBJ2-7 and V is TRBV7-9, with TRBD2 matching 7 bases. CDR3 protein: CASSLDVGLADYEQYF. In DNA form, the CDR3 reads TGTGCCAGCAGCTTAGATGTTGGGCTAGCGGACTACGAGCAGTACTTC.